This record concerns one TCR beta chain sequence. The length of the CDR3 is 17 residues. The germline V gene has CDR1 KGHDR and CDR2 SFDVKD. The V end lost 3 bases, the J end lost 0 bases, and 14 bases lay between the germline ends. This record comes from a study of blood T cell repertoires in COVID-19. Clones were sequenced by immunoSEQ multiplex PCR, and TCRdb holds only the in-frame ones, with some missing. Of 50,000 to 65,000 clones listed, 88% are singletons. This TCR was sampled from a man aged 60 to 69 with acute or convalescent COVID-19. Sequenced input: peripheral blood. V gene TRBV24-1 combines with J gene TRBJ2-1; D not resolved. The CDR3 loop is CATSDDETSVSYNEQFF. In DNA form, the CDR3 reads TGTGCCACCAGTGATGACGAGACATCGGTCTCCTACAATGAGCAGTTCTTC.